This TCR beta chain was recorded in a study of cytomegalovirus exposure and HLA in healthy donors. The germline V gene encodes CDR1 SGHRS and CDR2 YFSETQ. This CDR3 has 14 residues. The V gene lost 5 bases and the J gene lost 1 base, with 9 bases spanning the gap. For this clone: No antigen is known for it.

The PCR ran on 60 Vbeta and 13 Jbeta primers. The repertoire was sequenced with immunoSEQ multiplex PCR; TCRdb's copy has only in-frame clones and lacks some. The table lists roughly 170,000 clones, under 85% of them singletons, with 4% to 6% in the top ten. Study-wide points: The classifier, whose performance was assessed in both the original and validation cohorts, reportedly diagnosed cytomegalovirus status with high specificity and sensitivity. In a later analysis, a genetic analysis reported fewer productive-TCR N-insertions in an Asian-associated ancestry cluster than the cohort average. The study put 150 to 200 TCR beta chains on its list as cytomegalovirus-associated.

The receptor comes from a man younger than 30 in good health and CMV-seronegative. Sequencing was carried out using PBMCs. This chain joins TRBV5-1 and TRBJ2-2; TRBD2 is a possible D gene (5 bases). Written as DNA, the CDR3 is TGCGCCAGCAGAGCCAGCGGGAACACCGGGGAGCTGTTTTTT. Its translation is CASRASGNTGELFF.